This TCR beta chain was sequenced in a study of blood T cell repertoires in COVID-19. Looking at the study overall: The United States, Italy and Spain were the sources of the acute and convalescent COVID-19 samples.

The J segment lost 4 bases and the V segment lost 3 bases, leaving 3 bases of the junction unmatched. CDR1 SEHNR and CDR2 FQNEAQ come from the germline V gene (reference sequence). This CDR3 spans 14 amino acids. In the original analysis: Amplification of reference gene primers provided the estimated nucleated cell counts. Clones were read by immunoSEQ multiplex PCR, and TCRdb kept only the in-frame ones, dropping some. The D gene and trimming were derived from the DNA, and the V and J assignments and clone size from that table. In the table there are 130,000 to 150,000 clones, over 75% of which are singletons.

The sequenced sample was PBMCs or T cells enriched from blood (not recorded which). The chain joins TRBV7-9 to TRBJ2-7; 10 bases map to TRBD1. This receptor was identified in a woman in her twenties or thirties with acute COVID-19. For the CDR3, the DNA is TGTGCCAGCAGCTTGGGGACAGGGGTATACGAGCAGTACTTC. As protein: CASSLGTGVYEQYF.